What follows is one T cell receptor beta chain and its context. Assignment of participants to cohorts was predicated upon participant-reported clinical history. This sample stems from a study of blood T cell repertoires in COVID-19. Study as a whole: Sources were T cells, B-cell-depleted T cells, or PBMCs; the material itself was cDNA or gDNA.

Per the germline V gene, CDR1 is MDHEN and CDR2 is SYDVKM. V dropped 2 bases and J dropped 9; count of bases not matched to a gene: 7. The CDR3 sequence is 15 residues long. The table came from immunoSEQ multiplex PCR; TCRdb's copy has only in-frame clones and leaves some out. The profile shows fewer than 250,000 clones, over 80% of them singletons. Sequences were obtained from PBMCs or T cells enriched from blood (not recorded which). The rearrangement joins TRBV28 to TRBJ2-1, with TRBD2 identical over 10 bases. The clonotype was recovered from a middle-aged man who had been exposed to COVID-19. CDR3 residues: CASSLPASGSPEQFF. CDR3 coding DNA: TGTGCCAGCAGTTTACCGGCTAGCGGGAGTCCTGAGCAGTTCTTC.